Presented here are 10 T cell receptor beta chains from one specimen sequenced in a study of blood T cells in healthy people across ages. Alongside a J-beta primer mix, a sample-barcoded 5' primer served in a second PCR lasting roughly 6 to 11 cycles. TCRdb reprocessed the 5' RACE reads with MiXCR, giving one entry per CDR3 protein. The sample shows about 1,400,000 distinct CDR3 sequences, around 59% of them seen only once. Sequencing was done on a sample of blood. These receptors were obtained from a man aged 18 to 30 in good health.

The CDR3 nucleotides are TGTGCCAGCAGTACGACAGGGGCCCCTTACTATGGCTACACCTTC. Amino acid sequence: CASSTTGAPYYGYTF. V gene TRBV6-1 combines with J gene TRBJ1-2; 8 nucleotides agree with TRBD1. The length of the CDR3 is 15 residues. Per the germline V gene, CDR1 is MNHNS and CDR2 is SASEGT. V dropped 5 bases and J dropped 3; count of bases not matched to a gene: 8.

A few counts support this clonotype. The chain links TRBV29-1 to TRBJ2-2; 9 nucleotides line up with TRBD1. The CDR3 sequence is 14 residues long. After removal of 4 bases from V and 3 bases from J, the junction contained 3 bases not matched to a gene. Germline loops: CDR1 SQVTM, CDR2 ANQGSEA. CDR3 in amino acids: CSVAGTGYTGELFF. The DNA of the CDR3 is TGCAGCGTTGCGGGGACAGGGTACACCGGGGAGCTGTTTTTT.

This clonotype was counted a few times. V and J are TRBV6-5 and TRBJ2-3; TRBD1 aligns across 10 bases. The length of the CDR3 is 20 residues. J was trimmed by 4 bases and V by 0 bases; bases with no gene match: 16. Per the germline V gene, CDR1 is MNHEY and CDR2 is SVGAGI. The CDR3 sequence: CASSYSTGQGLKSFPDTQYF. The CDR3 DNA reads TGTGCCAGCAGTTACTCGACGGGACAGGGGTTAAAAAGCTTTCCAGATACGCAGTATTTT.

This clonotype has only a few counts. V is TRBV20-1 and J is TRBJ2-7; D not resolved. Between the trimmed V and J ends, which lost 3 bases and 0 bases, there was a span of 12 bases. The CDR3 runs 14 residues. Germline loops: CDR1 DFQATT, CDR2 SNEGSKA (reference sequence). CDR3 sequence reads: CSASERTISYEQYF. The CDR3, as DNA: TGCAGTGCTAGTGAGCGAACGATCTCCTACGAGCAGTACTTC.

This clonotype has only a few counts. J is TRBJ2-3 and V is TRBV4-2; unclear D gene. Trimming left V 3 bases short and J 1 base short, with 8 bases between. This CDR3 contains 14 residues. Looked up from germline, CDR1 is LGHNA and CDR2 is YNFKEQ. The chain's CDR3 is CASSQVGRTDTQYF. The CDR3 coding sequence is TGTGCCAGCAGCCAGGTCGGCCGCACAGATACGCAGTATTTT.

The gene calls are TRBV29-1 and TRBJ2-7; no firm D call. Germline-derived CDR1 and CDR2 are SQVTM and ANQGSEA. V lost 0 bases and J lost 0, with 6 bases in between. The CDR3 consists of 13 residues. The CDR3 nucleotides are TGCAGCGTTGAAGATGCAGCCTCCTACGAGCAGTACTTC. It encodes CSVEDAASYEQYF.

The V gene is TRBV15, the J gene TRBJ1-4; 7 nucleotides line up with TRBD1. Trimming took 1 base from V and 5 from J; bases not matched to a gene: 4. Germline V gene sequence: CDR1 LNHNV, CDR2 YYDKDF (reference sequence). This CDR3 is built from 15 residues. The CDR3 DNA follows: TGTGCCACCAGCAGAGGGACAGGTATAAATGAAAAACTGTTTTTT. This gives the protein CATSRGTGINEKLFF. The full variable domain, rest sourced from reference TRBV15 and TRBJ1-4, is DAMVIQNPRYQVTQFGKPVTLSCSQTLNHNVMYWYQQKSSQAPKLLFHYYDKDFNNEADTPDNFQSRRPNTSFCFLDIRSPGLGDTAMYLCATSRGTGINEKLFFGSGTQLSVL.

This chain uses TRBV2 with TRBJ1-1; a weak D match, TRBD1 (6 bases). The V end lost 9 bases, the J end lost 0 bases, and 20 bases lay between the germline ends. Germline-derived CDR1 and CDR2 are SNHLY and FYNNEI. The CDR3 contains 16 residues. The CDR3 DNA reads TGTGCCAGTGTTTATATGGGGGGCAACATGAACACTGAAGCTTTCTTT. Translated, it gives CASVYMGGNMNTEAFF.

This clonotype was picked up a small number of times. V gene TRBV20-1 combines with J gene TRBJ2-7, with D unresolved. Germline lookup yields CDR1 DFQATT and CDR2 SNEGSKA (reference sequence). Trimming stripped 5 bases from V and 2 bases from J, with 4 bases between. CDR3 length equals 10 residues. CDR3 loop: CSAGPYEQYF. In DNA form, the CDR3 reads TGCAGTGCTGGGCCCTACGAGCAGTACTTC.

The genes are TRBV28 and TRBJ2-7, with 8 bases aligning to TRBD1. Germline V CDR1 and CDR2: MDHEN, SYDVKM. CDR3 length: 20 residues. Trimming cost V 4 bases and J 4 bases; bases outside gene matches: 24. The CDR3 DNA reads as TGTGCCAGCAGTTCCCTCCCGGTCCGGGACAGGACTCCTACGCTGTACGAGCAGTACTTC. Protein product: CASSSLPVRDRTPTLYEQYF.